Each of the 10 T cell receptor gamma chains below was sequenced from the same sample in a study of Vδ1+ human thymocytes. Findings of the study overall: Thymic TRG and TRD repertoires appeared highly polyclonal, with Gaussian CDR3 length distributions.

Sequences come from RNA converted to cDNA by reverse transcription. Pooled V-gene forward primers with one constant-region reverse primer generated the CDR3 amplicons by multiplex PCR. TCRdb re-called the multiplex PCR reads using CATT. The table lists around 11,000 gamma-chain clones, under 55% of them singletons. Their specific antigens are unknown. The sequencing sample was made of Vdelta1+ gamma-delta thymocytes from the thymus. The sample's subset: FACS-sorted CD3+ TCRalphabeta- TCRVdelta1+ TCRVdelta2- thymocytes. The source of these receptors is a boy in the first two years of life who had congenital heart surgery.

To note about this clone: The sample holds other DNA sequences that translate to the same CDR3. The chain joins TRGV9 to TRGJ1 or TRGJ2. Per the germline V gene, CDR1 is GITISATS and CDR2 is ISYDGTV (reference sequence). The CDR3 sequence is 13 residues long. V dropped 5 bases and J dropped 2; count of bases not matched to a gene: 6. CDR3 residues: CALWVYDYYKKLF. The CDR3, as DNA: TGTGCCTTGTGGGTCTATGATTATTATAAGAAACTCTTT.

The chain couples TRGV9 to TRGJ1 or TRGJ2. The CDR3 is made up of 11 amino acids. The V gene end was trimmed by 7 bases and the J gene end by 2 bases; junction bases not matched to a gene: 2. Germline values: CDR1 GITISATS, CDR2 ISYDGTV (reference sequence). The CDR3 loop reads CALCYYYKKLF. CDR3 DNA sequence: TGTGCCTTGTGTTATTATTATAAGAAACTCTTT.

This clone was counted between two and nine times. V is TRGV4 and J is TRGJ1 or TRGJ2. The CDR3 runs 11 residues. Germline CDR1 is EGSTGY and CDR2 is YDSYTSSV. The V gene end was trimmed by 0 bases and the J gene end by 12 bases; junction bases not matched to a gene: 5. The CDR3 sequence is CATWDGPPKLF. In DNA form, the CDR3 reads TGTGCCACCTGGGATGGGCCCCCGAAACTCTTT.

The chain employs TRGV4 and TRGJ1 or TRGJ2. The J gene, missing from TCRdb, was assigned here through DNA to germline matching. With 1 base clipped from V and 9 bases from J, the junction kept 6 bases outside the gene matches. The germline gives CDR1 EGSTGY, CDR2 YDSYTSSV. The CDR3 spans 12 residues. The CDR3, as DNA: TGTGCCACCTGGGATGGCCCGGGTAAGAAACTCTTT. The encoded protein is CATWDGPGKKLF.

This clone was seen a few times. The chain uses TRGV9 and TRGJ1 or TRGJ2. CDR1 and CDR2 (germline): GITISATS, ISYDGTV (reference sequence). This CDR3 has 13 residues. With V trimmed by 3 bases and J by 10 bases, 12 bases remained unmatched. The CDR3 DNA reads TGTGCCTTGTGGGAGCCAGCTCGAAGGAAGAAACTCTTT. It encodes CALWEPARRKKLF.

This clone was seen once. The J segment is TRGJ1 or TRGJ2; no V gene was assigned. The CDR3 runs 11 residues. The CDR3 sequence is CAAWDVRKKLF. CDR3 in DNA: TGTGCCGCGTGGGACGTGAGGAAGAAACTCTTT.

There are a few counts of this clone. The chain uses TRGV9 and TRGJ1 or TRGJ2. Germline V gene data show CDR1 as GITISATS and CDR2 as ISYDGTV (reference sequence). The CDR3 length is 15 residues. Trimming at V came to 2 bases and at J to 0 bases, leaving 7 bases not matched to a gene. The chain's CDR3 is CALWEAHSNYYKKLF. DNA of the CDR3: TGTGCCTTGTGGGAGGCCCATTCGAATTATTATAAGAAACTCTTT.

This clone has only a few counts. The chain recombines TRGV9 with TRGJP2. Germline assignment: CDR1 GITISATS and CDR2 ISYDGTV (reference sequence). This CDR3 has 21 residues. V shed 0 bases and J 3 bases; nucleotides not matched to a gene: 22. CDR3 protein: CALWEVHWVRGRVRSDWIKTF. CDR3 nucleotide sequence: TGTGCCTTGTGGGAGGTGCATTGGGTCCGGGGCCGGGTCCGTAGTGATTGGATCAAGACGTTT.

The V call is TRGV5, the J call TRGJ1 or TRGJ2. Germline V gene data show CDR1 as VINAFY and CDR2 as YDVSNSKD. The CDR3 consists of 14 residues. V trimming: 0 bases; J trimming: 4 bases; junction bases outside the gene matches: 6. The CDR3 is CATWDRRTYYKKLF. CDR3 DNA: TGTGCCACCTGGGACAGGCGCACATATTATAAGAAACTCTTT.

The V call is TRGV3, the J call TRGJ1 or TRGJ2. Germline matching of the DNA provided the J gene here, since TCRdb leaves it blank. CDR3 length: 14 amino acids. Germline values: CDR1 VTNTFY, CDR2 YDVSTARD (reference sequence). V shed 0 bases and J 7 bases; nucleotides not matched to a gene: 9. In DNA form, the CDR3 reads TGTGCCACCTGGGACAGGTGGAATTTCTATAAGAAACTCTTT. The encoded protein is CATWDRWNFYKKLF.